The present T cell receptor beta chain was sequenced within a study of blood T cell repertoires in COVID-19. The V gene's germline CDR1 is SGHTA and CDR2 FQGNSA. The CDR3 is made up of 14 amino acids. The V end was cut by 1 base, the J end by 5 bases, with 9 bases between. In the source study's methods: Estimates of nucleated cell counts were drawn from the amplification of reference gene primers. Repertoires were generated with immunoSEQ multiplex PCR, while TCRdb's copy carries only in-frame clones and drops some. The V and J calls and the clone size are those of that table, but D and trimming were determined from the DNA. The data show 540,000 or so clones, around 90% seen once. This clone came up once.

Sequencing was carried out using peripheral blood. The rearrangement joins TRBV7-2 to TRBJ1-5, with D perhaps matching TRBD1 (6 bases). The source is a woman aged 45-65 years with COVID-19, enrolled during active disease. This CDR3 is CASSLVQGYQPQHF. The CDR3 nucleotides are TGTGCCAGCAGCTTAGTCCAGGGGTATCAGCCCCAGCATTTT.